Given below is one T cell receptor (beta chain) in context. These data belong to a study of T cells after yellow fever vaccination. Template switching with 5'RACE generated the TCR cDNA and added a universal primer site and UMIs. TCRdb ran MiXCR on the 5' RACE reads and lists one entry per CDR3 protein. The sample shows approximately 160,000 distinct CDR3 sequences, approximately 6% of them seen only once. The CDR3 spans 15 residues. CDR1 is KGHDR, CDR2 SFDVKD, per germline. The V and J ends lost 3 bases and 5 bases respectively, with 14 bases between them. The sequence came from a man between 18 and 29 years old who received the YFV17D yellow fever vaccine. The chain has TRBV24-1 and TRBJ2-3; D is possibly TRBD2 (5 bases). The input for sequencing was CD4+ T cells sorted from PBMCs, taken on the day of the first yellow fever vaccination. CDR3 coding DNA: TGTGCCACCAGTGATCCGGCGGGCGTAGGAGATACGCAGTATTTT. Translating it yields CATSDPAGVGDTQYF.